This T cell receptor (beta chain) was found in a study of T-cell reconstitution after alpha-beta-depleted transplantation in children. The CDR3 extends over 19 amino acids. Unmatched junction bases numbered 13, after V lost 0 bases and J lost 3 bases. Germline CDR1 and CDR2: MNHEY and SVGAGI. Unique molecular identifiers tagged the TCRbeta library. TCRdb itself ran the PCR reads through MiXCR, one entry per CDR3 protein. Here the sample spans over 550,000 distinct CDR3 sequences, roughly a tenth being singletons. This clonotype occurred a few times. This sample comprised PBMCs from the stem cell graft donor, obtained from the stem cell graft. The rearrangement joins TRBV6-5 to TRBJ2-3; 9 bases map to TRBD2. This TCR was sampled from a human donor who donated a stem cell graft to a child with acute myeloid leukemia. CDR3 residues: CASSYSWLAGTSPTDTQYF. The CDR3 DNA reads TGTGCCAGCAGTTACTCCTGGCTAGCGGGAACCTCTCCGACAGATACGCAGTATTTT.